This entry concerns a single T cell receptor beta chain. Its antigen is unknown. This CDR3 has 12 residues. The germline V gene has CDR1 KGHSH and CDR2 LQKENI. V lost 2 bases and J lost 5, with 7 bases in between. This sample stems from a study of T cells in tumors after PD-1 blockade. Study findings and constraints: Blood contained about 43% of the tumor's TCR clonotypes.

Libraries were prepared by immunoSEQ multiplex PCR; TCRdb keeps only in-frame clonotypes and omits some of them. The table includes approximately 15,000 clones, around four fifths detected once. The sequences come from PBMCs, collected after anti-PD-1 treatment. The chain couples TRBV18 to TRBJ2-7, with D maybe TRBD2 (6 bases). This clonotype was obtained from a human donor with basal cell carcinoma. The CDR3 DNA reads TGTGCCAGCTCACCAGGCGGGGACGAGCAGTACTTC. Protein product: CASSPGGDEQYF.